These 29 T cell receptor beta chains share one sample of origin, sequenced in a study of shared clonotypes between healthy human individuals. Libraries were prepared by immunoSEQ multiplex PCR; TCRdb keeps only in-frame clonotypes and omits some of them. The profile shows approximately 1.1 million clones, 78% of them singletons. Sequencing was performed on memory CD4+ T cells from PBMCs. The subset was: CD45RA-negative fraction. Receptor source: a man between 18 and 35 years old in good health. Some clones in this sample may be carry-over from other donors' samples.

The chain recombines TRBV11-2 with TRBJ2-5; 12 positions agree with TRBD2. The CDR3 is made up of 15 amino acids. Germline values: CDR1 SGHAT, CDR2 FQNNGV. V dropped 5 bases and J dropped 3; count of bases not matched to a gene: 4. As DNA, the CDR3 is TGTGCCAGCAGCCCCCGACTAGCGGGGGAAGAGACCCAGTACTTC. The encoded protein is CASSPRLAGEETQYF.

This clone appeared once. The chain has TRBV20-1 and TRBJ2-4; D ambiguous. From germline, CDR1 is DFQATT and CDR2 SNEGSKA (reference sequence). V lost 5 bases, J lost 9 bases, and 11 bases lay in between. The CDR3 sequence is 11 residues long. CDR3 loop: CSAAQSGIQYF. The CDR3 DNA follows: TGCAGTGCTGCCCAGTCGGGCATTCAGTACTTC.

This clone was detected once. The V gene is TRBV29-1, the J gene TRBJ2-3, with TRBD2 matching over 14 bases. Germline V CDR1 and CDR2: SQVTM, ANQGSEA. The junction had 3 bases not matched to a gene; V was cut back by 7 bases and J by 3 bases. CDR3 length: 14 residues. As DNA, the CDR3 is TGCAGCGCTGGGACTAGCGGGAGTACAGATACGCAGTATTTT. Translation: CSAGTSGSTDTQYF.

The J gene is TRBJ1-2, the V gene TRBV11-2; D call uncertain. Trimming stripped 6 bases from V and 12 bases from J, with 20 bases between. The CDR3 is made up of 13 amino acids. Germline CDR1 is SGHAT and CDR2 is FQNNGV. CDR3 bases: TGTGCCAGCAGGTACCGGGCCACTTTAAGGAACACCTTC. This gives the protein CASRYRATLRNTF.

The CDR3, as DNA: TGCGCCAGCAGCTTGGTCGCGCGGGTTGACACAGATACGCAGTATTTT. Translated: CASSLVARVDTDTQYF. V is TRBV5-1 and J is TRBJ2-3, with D possibly TRBD2 on 5 matching bases. The CDR3 is 16 residues long. Trimming cost V 0 bases and J 2 bases, with 13 bases left between them. Germline V lookup: CDR1 SGHRS, CDR2 YFSETQ.

The V call is TRBV20-1, the J call TRBJ2-5, with D unclear. The J call may not be correct, given that the DNA end is closer to TRBJ2-7. The length of the CDR3 is 11 residues. From germline, CDR1 is DFQATT and CDR2 SNEGSKA (reference sequence). This CDR3 reads CSGDGSYEQYF. The CDR3 nucleotides read TGCAGTGGAGACGGGTCCTACGAGCAGTACTTC.

The count of this clone is one. J is TRBJ1-1 and V is TRBV7-6, with 9 nucleotides matching TRBD1. The CDR3 is made up of 15 amino acids. CDR1 SGHVS and CDR2 FNYEAQ come from the germline V gene. The junction had 10 bases not matched to a gene; V was cut back by 5 bases and J by 6 bases. CDR3: CASSRPPGQGSEAFF. In nucleotides, the CDR3 is TGTGCCAGCAGCCGCCCCCCGGGACAGGGATCTGAAGCTTTCTTT. The full variable domain, in which reference TRBV7-6 and TRBJ1-1 provide the parts outside the CDR3, is GAGVSQSPRYKVTKRGQDVALRCDPISGHVSLYWYRQALGQGPEFLTYFNYEAQQDKSGLPNDRFSAERPEGSISTLTIQRTEQRDSAMYRCASSRPPGQGSEAFFGQGTRLTVV.

This chain joins TRBV5-1 and TRBJ2-5; D is perhaps TRBD1 or TRBD2 (6 bases each). CDR1 is SGHRS, CDR2 YFSETQ, per germline. Trimming stripped 4 bases from V and 5 bases from J, with 12 bases between. This CDR3 region has 13 residues. The chain's CDR3 is CASSTTGRETQYF. In nucleotides, the CDR3 is TGCGCCAGCAGCACTACAGGGAGGGAGACCCAGTACTTC.

This clone was picked up a small number of times. The rearrangement uses TRBV7-9 and TRBJ1-1; tentatively, D is TRBD1 (5 bases). CDR3 length: 14 residues. Germline V lookup: CDR1 SEHNR, CDR2 FQNEAQ (reference sequence). Trimming took 7 bases from V and 3 from J, leaving 15 bases between them. The CDR3 DNA reads TGTGCCAGCATTCCTTCAGGGTCGTACACTGAAGCTTTCTTT. Residues: CASIPSGSYTEAFF.

The chain recombines TRBV5-1 with TRBJ1-1, with D tentatively TRBD1 (5 bases). CDR1 and CDR2 (germline): SGHRS, YFSETQ. Between the trimmed V and J ends, which lost 5 bases and 1 base, there was a span of 9 bases. The CDR3 loop spans 13 amino acids. CDR3 in amino acids: CASRTAANTEAFF. As DNA, the CDR3 is TGCGCCAGCAGGACAGCCGCGAACACTGAAGCTTTCTTT.

The rearrangement links TRBV4-3 to TRBJ2-3; 10 bases are shared with TRBD1. V was clipped by 0 bases and J by 4 bases; unmatched bases: 7. The CDR3 contains 17 residues. Germline V lookup: CDR1 LGHNA, CDR2 YSLEER. The CDR3 nucleotides are TGCGCCAGCAGCCAAGACGGTTGGACAGGGGGTTCAGATACGCAGTATTTT. Its protein is CASSQDGWTGGSDTQYF.

The genes are TRBV28 and TRBJ2-7; 7 bases align to TRBD1. J lost 11 bases, V lost 2 bases, and 6 bases had no gene match. This CDR3 is 12 amino acids long. Germline CDR1 reads MDHEN; CDR2 reads SYDVKM. The CDR3 DNA follows: TGTGCCAGCAGTTTACGGGACAGCCTCGAGTACTTC. The encoded protein is CASSLRDSLEYF.

V is TRBV27 and J is TRBJ1-2, with 7 bases matching TRBD1. Germline loops: CDR1 MNHEY, CDR2 SMNVEV (reference sequence). This CDR3 comprises 13 residues. Trimming at V came to 10 bases and at J to 12 bases, leaving 17 bases not matched to a gene. Here the CDR3 reads CATGTGTARGHTF. The CDR3 DNA reads as TGTGCCACGGGCACCGGGACAGCAAGGGGGCACACCTTC.

This chain joins TRBV6-5 and TRBJ2-2, with TRBD1 as a possible D gene (5 bases). V was trimmed by 4 bases and J by 13 bases, leaving 25 bases between them. Germline CDR1 is MNHEY and CDR2 is SVGAGI. The length of the CDR3 is 16 residues. The CDR3 is CASSLGDAGSRYRLFF. CDR3 nucleotide sequence: TGTGCCAGCAGTTTAGGGGATGCCGGCAGCCGGTATCGGCTGTTTTTT.

The chain couples TRBV27 to TRBJ2-3, with 8 bases aligning to TRBD2. J was trimmed by 6 bases and V by 3 bases; bases with no gene match: 8. The CDR3 has 15 residues. Germline V CDR1 and CDR2: MNHEY, SMNVEV (reference sequence). The CDR3 protein is CASSFSREGRDTQYF. Written as DNA, the CDR3 is TGTGCCAGCAGTTTCAGTCGGGAGGGCCGGGATACGCAGTATTTT.

With respect to this clone: A far larger clone is off by one base, so a read error is likely. Other DNA sequences in this specimen translate into the identical CDR3. The V and J genes are TRBV2 and TRBJ1-1; TRBD1 aligns across 7 bases. This CDR3 is built from 13 residues. CDR1 and CDR2 from the germline V gene are SNHLY and FYNNEI. V was pared by 6 bases and J by 1 base, with 2 bases of the junction left unmatched. The CDR3 is CASSRQGNTEAFF. CDR3 in DNA: TGTGCCAGCAGCCGACAGGGGAACACTGAAGCTTTCTTT.

The gene calls are TRBV2 and TRBJ2-1; TRBD2 agrees at 9 bases. This CDR3 comprises 16 residues. Per the germline V gene, CDR1 is SNHLY and CDR2 is FYNNEI. V was clipped by 7 bases and J by 9 bases; unmatched bases: 16. In DNA, the CDR3 is TGTGCCAGCATCCTGGTCGCTAGCGGGGAGGGGGGTGAGCAGTTCTTC. As protein: CASILVASGEGGEQFF.

J is TRBJ2-6 and V is TRBV6-1; D remains ambiguous. The V and J ends lost 3 bases and 0 bases respectively, with 9 bases between them. Germline assignment: CDR1 MNHNS and CDR2 SASEGT. The CDR3 sequence is 16 residues long. CDR3: CASSELQSSGANVLTF. DNA for the CDR3: TGTGCCAGCAGTGAGTTACAGTCCTCTGGGGCCAACGTCCTGACTTTC.

This clone was found a few times. The chain joins TRBV29-1 to TRBJ1-1; D ambiguous. Trimming shortened V by 5 bases and J by 4 bases, and 11 bases separated the two germline ends. CDR3 length: 12 amino acids. Germline V gene data show CDR1 as SQVTM and CDR2 as ANQGSEA. The chain's CDR3 is CSVIPGFTEAFF. The CDR3 DNA reads as TGCAGCGTTATACCGGGGTTCACTGAAGCTTTCTTT.

The CDR3 coding sequence is TGTGCCAGCCGAAGTGACACCGCTGAAGCTTTCTTT. Protein: CASRSDTAEAFF. The chain employs TRBV2 and TRBJ1-1; D unresolved. The V gene lost 8 bases and the J gene lost 6 bases, with 13 bases spanning the gap. CDR3 length: 12 amino acids. Germline CDR1 is SNHLY and CDR2 is FYNNEI. The complete variable domain, with remaining parts taken from reference TRBV2 and TRBJ1-1, reads EPEVTQTPSHQVTQMGQEVILRCVPISNHLYFYWYRQILGQKVEFLVSFYNNEISEKSEIFDDQFSVERPDGSNFTLKIRSTKLEDSAMYFCASRSDTAEAFFGQGTRLTVV.

Of note for this clone: Possible read error: a much larger clone is one base away. The sample has other DNA sequences that encode this CDR3 too. The V gene is TRBV5-1, the J gene TRBJ1-2; D is unclear. The CDR3 loop spans 14 amino acids. V was pared by 0 bases and J by 2 bases, with 8 bases between. The V gene's germline CDR1 is SGHRS and CDR2 YFSETQ. CDR3 coding DNA: TGCGCCAGCAGCTTGGGAACGGGGAACTATGGCTACACCTTC. Translation gives CASSLGTGNYGYTF.

The rearrangement links TRBV11-2 to TRBJ1-1; no firm D call. From germline, CDR1 is SGHAT and CDR2 FQNNGV. Trimming left V 0 bases short and J 4 bases short, with 9 bases between. CDR3 length: 14 amino acids. The CDR3 region is CASSLEFVGTEAFF. The DNA of the CDR3 is TGTGCCAGCAGCTTAGAATTCGTCGGCACTGAAGCTTTCTTT.

The chain carries TRBV10-3 and TRBJ1-3; D is uncertain. The CDR3 consists of 17 residues. CDR1 ENHRY and CDR2 SYGVKD come from the germline V gene. Trimming shortened V by 3 bases and J by 0 bases, and 15 bases separated the two germline ends. For the CDR3, the DNA is TGTGCCATCAGTGACCCTGGACGCCAGAGCTCTGGAAACACCATATATTTT. Encoded protein: CAISDPGRQSSGNTIYF.

J is TRBJ2-7 and V is TRBV19; 12 bases are shared with TRBD2. From germline, CDR1 is LNHDA and CDR2 SQIVND (reference sequence). The length of the CDR3 is 14 residues. V was pared by 5 bases and J by 9 bases, with 8 bases of the junction left unmatched. The CDR3 sequence is CASSQLAGGVGQYF. The CDR3 DNA reads as TGTGCCAGTAGTCAACTAGCGGGGGGAGTCGGGCAGTACTTC.

With regard to this clone: This CDR3 is also generated by other DNA sequences in the sample. This chain joins TRBV7-9 and TRBJ2-5, with 12 positions matching TRBD2. The trim removed 2 bases at V and 4 bases at J, leaving 2 bases unmatched. Germline V gene lookup returns CDR1 SEHNR and CDR2 FQNEAQ (reference sequence). The CDR3 is made up of 15 amino acids. The CDR3 loop reads CASSLLAGGGETQYF. The CDR3 coding sequence is TGTGCCAGCAGCTTACTAGCGGGAGGGGGAGAGACCCAGTACTTC.

The rearrangement links TRBV28 to TRBJ1-5; 10 positions agree with TRBD1. Germline V gene lookup returns CDR1 MDHEN and CDR2 SYDVKM. This CDR3 is 16 amino acids long. The trim removed 5 bases at V and 1 base at J, leaving 5 bases unmatched. CDR3 sequence reads: CASSLRTGGSNQPQHF. DNA for the CDR3: TGTGCCAGCAGTCTACGGACAGGGGGGAGCAATCAGCCCCAGCATTTT.

This chain uses TRBV6-1 with TRBJ1-5; maybe TRBD1 (6 bases). The CDR3 extends over 14 amino acids. The germline V and J ends were trimmed by 5 bases and 3 bases, with 11 bases remaining between them. Germline V gene data show CDR1 as MNHNS and CDR2 as SASEGT. This CDR3 reads CASSSRDNNQPQHF. CDR3 coding DNA: TGTGCCAGCAGTAGCCGGGACAACAATCAGCCCCAGCATTTT.

This clone appeared a single time. This chain connects TRBV2 to TRBJ1-3; D gene unclear. Trimming removed 8 bases at V and 0 bases at J, with 11 bases between. CDR3 length equals 14 residues. Germline V CDR1 and CDR2: SNHLY, FYNNEI. CDR3: CASLHERSGNTIYF. CDR3 DNA sequence: TGTGCCAGCCTCCATGAGCGCTCTGGAAACACCATATATTTT.

The chain carries TRBV7-3 and TRBJ2-5; 7 nucleotides line up with TRBD1. Germline CDR1 SGHTA, CDR2 FQGTGA. The V and J ends lost 5 bases and 5 bases, in that order; junction bases with no gene match: 11. This CDR3 has 15 residues. CDR3 amino acids: CASSRSVGGLETQYF. The CDR3 DNA reads as TGTGCCAGCAGCCGATCAGTAGGGGGCCTCGAGACCCAGTACTTC.